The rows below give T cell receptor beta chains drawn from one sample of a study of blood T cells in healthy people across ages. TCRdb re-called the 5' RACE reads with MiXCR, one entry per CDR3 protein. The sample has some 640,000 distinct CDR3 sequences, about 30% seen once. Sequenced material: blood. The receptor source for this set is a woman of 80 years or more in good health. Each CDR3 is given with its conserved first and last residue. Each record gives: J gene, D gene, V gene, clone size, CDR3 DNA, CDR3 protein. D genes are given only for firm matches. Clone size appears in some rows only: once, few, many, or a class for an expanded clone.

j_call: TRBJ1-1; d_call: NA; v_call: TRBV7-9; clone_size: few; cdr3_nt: TGTGCCAGCAGCTTAGAGGCCCAGGCCGCTGAAGCTTTCTTT; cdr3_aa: CASSLEAQAAEAFF
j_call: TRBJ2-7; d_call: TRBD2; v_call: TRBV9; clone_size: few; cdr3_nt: TGTGCCAGCAGTCCAACGGGACTACCCTACAATGAGCAGTACTTC; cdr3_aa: CASSPTGLPYNEQYF
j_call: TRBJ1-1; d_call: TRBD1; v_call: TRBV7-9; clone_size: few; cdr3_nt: TGTGCCAGCAGCCACGACAGGGGGGCGAGGACTGAAGCTTTCTTT; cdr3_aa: CASSHDRGARTEAFF
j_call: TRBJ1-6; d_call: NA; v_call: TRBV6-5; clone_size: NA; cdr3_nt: TGTGCCAGCAGTTCCCGCTCCGGTTATAATTCACCCCTCCACTTT; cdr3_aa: CASSSRSGYNSPLHF
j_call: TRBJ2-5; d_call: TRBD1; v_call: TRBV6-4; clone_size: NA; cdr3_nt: TGTGCCAGCAGTGACAGGACAGGGGATCGACTCAGGCAAGAGACCCAGTACTTC; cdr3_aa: CASSDRTGDRLRQETQYF
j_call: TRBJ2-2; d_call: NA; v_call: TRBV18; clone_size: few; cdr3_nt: TGTGCCAGCTCCCGAACAGGGTCGGACACCGGGGAGCTGTTTTTT; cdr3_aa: CASSRTGSDTGELFF
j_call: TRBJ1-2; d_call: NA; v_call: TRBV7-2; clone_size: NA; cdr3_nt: TGTGCCAGCAGTTTAGCGGGTTGGGTCCCCTCCTATGGCTACACCTTC; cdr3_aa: CASSLAGWVPSYGYTF
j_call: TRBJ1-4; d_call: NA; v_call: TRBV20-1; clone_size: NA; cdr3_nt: TGCAGTGCTAGAGATGTCCGGCAGGGGAATGAAAAACGGTTTTTT; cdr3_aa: CSARDVRQGNEKRFF
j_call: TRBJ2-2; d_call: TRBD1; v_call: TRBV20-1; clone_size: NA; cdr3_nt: TGCAGTGCTCGCCACAGGGGCACCGGGGAGCTGTTTTTT; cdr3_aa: CSARHRGTGELFF
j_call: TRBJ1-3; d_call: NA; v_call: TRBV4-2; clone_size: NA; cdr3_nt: TGTGCCAGCAACCAAGAGATGGTGGGAAACTCTGGAAACACCATATATTTT; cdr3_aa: CASNQEMVGNSGNTIYF
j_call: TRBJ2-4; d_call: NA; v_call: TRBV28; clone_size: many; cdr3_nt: TGTGCCAGCAGTTTTTTAGGAAGGAGCCCAGGAGCCAAAAACATTCAGTACTTC; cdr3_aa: CASSFLGRSPGAKNIQYF
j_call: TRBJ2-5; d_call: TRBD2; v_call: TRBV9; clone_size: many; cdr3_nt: TGTGCCAGCAGCCGGGAGGAAGAGACCCAGTACTTC; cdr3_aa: CASSREEETQYF
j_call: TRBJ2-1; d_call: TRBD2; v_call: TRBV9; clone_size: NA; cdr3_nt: TGTGCCAGCAGCGGGCGGGGCGGGGGGCTAAACAATGAGCAGTTCTTC; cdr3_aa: CASSGRGGGLNNEQFF
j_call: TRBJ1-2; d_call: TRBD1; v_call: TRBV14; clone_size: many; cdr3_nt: TGTGCCAGCAGACGGACAGGAACTAACTATGGCTACACCTTC; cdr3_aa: CASRRTGTNYGYTF
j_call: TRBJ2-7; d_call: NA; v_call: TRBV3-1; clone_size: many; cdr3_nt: TGTGCCAGCAGCCAAGGGGGCTTTCCCTCCTACGAGCAGTACTTC; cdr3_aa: CASSQGGFPSYEQYF
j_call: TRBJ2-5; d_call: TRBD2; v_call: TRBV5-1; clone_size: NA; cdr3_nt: TGCGCCAGCAGACCCAACCCCGCTAGCGGGGTGCAAGAGACCCAGTACTTC; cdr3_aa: CASRPNPASGVQETQYF
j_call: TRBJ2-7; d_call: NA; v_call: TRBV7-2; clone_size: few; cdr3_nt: TGTGCCAGCACCTTAGGACAGATCTACGAGCAGTACTTC; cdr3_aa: CASTLGQIYEQYF
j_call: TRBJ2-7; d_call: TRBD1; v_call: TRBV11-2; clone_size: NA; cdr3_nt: TGTGCCAGCAGCTTATCTGGGTACGGGGACAGGGTCGGCGAGCAGTACTTC; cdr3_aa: CASSLSGYGDRVGEQYF
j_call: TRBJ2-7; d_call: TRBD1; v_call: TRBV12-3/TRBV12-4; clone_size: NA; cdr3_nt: TGTGCCAGCAGTCCCGACAGGGGACTCCCCAGTTACGAGCAGTACTTC; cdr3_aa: CASSPDRGLPSYEQYF
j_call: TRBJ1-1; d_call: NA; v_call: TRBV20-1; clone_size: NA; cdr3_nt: TGCAGTGCTAGACCAAGGCTCTCTGAAGCTTTCTTT; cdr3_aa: CSARPRLSEAFF
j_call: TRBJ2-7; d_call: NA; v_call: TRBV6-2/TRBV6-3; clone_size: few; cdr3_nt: TGTGCCAGCAGTTACCCGGTCAGGGGAGACTACGAGCAGTACTTC; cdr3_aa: CASSYPVRGDYEQYF
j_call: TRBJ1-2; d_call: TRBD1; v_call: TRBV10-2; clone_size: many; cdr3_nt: TGCGCCAGCAGTGGGACAGGTTCTAACTATGGCTACACCTTC; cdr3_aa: CASSGTGSNYGYTF
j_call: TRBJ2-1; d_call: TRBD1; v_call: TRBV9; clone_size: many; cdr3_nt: TGTGCCAGCAGCGGGGGACAGGGGGTGGATGAGCAGTTCTTC; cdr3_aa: CASSGGQGVDEQFF
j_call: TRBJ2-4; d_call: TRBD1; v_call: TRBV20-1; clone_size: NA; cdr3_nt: TGCAGTGCTAGCATTCCGGGACAGGGGGCTAACATTCAGTACTTC; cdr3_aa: CSASIPGQGANIQYF
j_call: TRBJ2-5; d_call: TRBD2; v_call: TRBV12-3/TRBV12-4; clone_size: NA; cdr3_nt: TGTGCCAGCAGTTCGTGGACTAGCGGGAGTGAGACCCAGTACTTC; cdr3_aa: CASSSWTSGSETQYF
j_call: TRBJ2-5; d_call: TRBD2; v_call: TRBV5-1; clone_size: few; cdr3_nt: TGCGCCAGCAGCGGTGGACTAGCGGGGGGGCCCCGGGAGACCCAGTACTTC; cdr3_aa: CASSGGLAGGPRETQYF
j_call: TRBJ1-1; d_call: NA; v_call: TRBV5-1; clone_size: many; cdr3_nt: TGCGCCAGCCCCATAGTGAACATGAACACTGAAGCTTTCTTT; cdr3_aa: CASPIVNMNTEAFF
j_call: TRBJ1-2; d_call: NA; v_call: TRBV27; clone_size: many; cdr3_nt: TGTGCCAGCAGTTTATTACCGGTCGAAGATTATGGCTACACCTTC; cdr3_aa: CASSLLPVEDYGYTF
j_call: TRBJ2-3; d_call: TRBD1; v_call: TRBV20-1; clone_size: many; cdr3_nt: TGCAGTGCTAGCCTAACCATCGGGACAGGGAAAGATACGCAGTATTTT; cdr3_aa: CSASLTIGTGKDTQYF
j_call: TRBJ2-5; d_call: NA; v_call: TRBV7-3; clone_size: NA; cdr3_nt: TGTGCCAGCAGCTTAACGAAAACCCTCGGGCAGTACTTC; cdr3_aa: CASSLTKTLGQYF
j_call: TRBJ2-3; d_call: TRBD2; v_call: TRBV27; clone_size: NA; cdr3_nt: TGTGCCAGCAGTCCCAATAACGGGGGGGCAGATACACAGTATTTT; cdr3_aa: CASSPNNGGADTQYF
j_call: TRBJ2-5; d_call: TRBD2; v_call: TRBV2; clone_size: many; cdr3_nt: TGTGCCAGCAACCCGGGACTAGCGGGGGGGGCCCAAGAGACCCAGTACTTC; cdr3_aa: CASNPGLAGGAQETQYF
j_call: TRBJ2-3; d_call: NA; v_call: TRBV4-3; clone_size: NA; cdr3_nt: TGCGCCAGCAGCCTTATCCCAGGAACTAGCACAGATACGCAGTATTTT; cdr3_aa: CASSLIPGTSTDTQYF
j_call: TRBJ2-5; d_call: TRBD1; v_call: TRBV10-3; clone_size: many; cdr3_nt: TGTGCCATCAGGGGGACAGGGCTCCAAGAGACCCAGTACTTC; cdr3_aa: CAIRGTGLQETQYF
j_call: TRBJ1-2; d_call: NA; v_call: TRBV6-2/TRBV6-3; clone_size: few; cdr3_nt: TGTGCCAGCAGCCCACTGTCTGGCTACACCTTC; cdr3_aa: CASSPLSGYTF
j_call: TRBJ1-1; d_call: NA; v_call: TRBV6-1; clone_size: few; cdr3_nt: TGTGCCAGCAGTGAACTCTCCTACCTTACCAGTGAAGCTTTCTTT; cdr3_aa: CASSELSYLTSEAFF
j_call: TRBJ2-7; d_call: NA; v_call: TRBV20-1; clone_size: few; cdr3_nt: TGCAGTGCTAGATACAGTCACCCCTACGAGCAGTACTTC; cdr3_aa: CSARYSHPYEQYF
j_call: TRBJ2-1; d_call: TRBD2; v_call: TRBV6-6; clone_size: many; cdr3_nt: TGTGCCAGCAGTTTACTAGCGGTCTCCTACAATGAGCAGTTCTTC; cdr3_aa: CASSLLAVSYNEQFF
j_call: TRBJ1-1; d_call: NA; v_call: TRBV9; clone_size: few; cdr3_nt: TGTGCCAGCAGCGTATCGGGAGTAAACACTGAAGCTTTCTTT; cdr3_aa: CASSVSGVNTEAFF
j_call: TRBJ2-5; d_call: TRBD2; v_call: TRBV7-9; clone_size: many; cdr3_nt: TGTGCCAGCAGCTTAAGAGCGGGGCAAGAGACCCAGTACTTC; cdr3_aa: CASSLRAGQETQYF
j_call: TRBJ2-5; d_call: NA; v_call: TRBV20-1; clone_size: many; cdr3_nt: TGCAGTGCCGGACAGTGGGGGGAGACCCAGTACTTC; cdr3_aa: CSAGQWGETQYF
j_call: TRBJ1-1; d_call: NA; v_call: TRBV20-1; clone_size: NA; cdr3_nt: TGCAGTGCTTACGACGGTGTGAACACTGAAGCTTTCTTT; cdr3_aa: CSAYDGVNTEAFF
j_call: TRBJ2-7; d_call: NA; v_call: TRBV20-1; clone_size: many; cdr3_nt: TGCAGTGCCATCGCGGAGGGGGCGGGCTACGAGCAGTACTTC; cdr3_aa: CSAIAEGAGYEQYF
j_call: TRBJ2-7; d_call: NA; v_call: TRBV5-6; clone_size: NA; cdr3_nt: TGTGCCAGCTGGGACCAGTCAAGCTCCTACGAGCAGTACTTC; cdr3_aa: CASWDQSSSYEQYF
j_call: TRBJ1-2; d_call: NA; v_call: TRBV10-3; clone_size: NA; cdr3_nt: TGTGCCATCACCGACGACGGGTACTATGGCTACACCTTC; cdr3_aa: CAITDDGYYGYTF
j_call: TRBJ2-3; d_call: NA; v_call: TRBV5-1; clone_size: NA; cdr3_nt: TGCGCCAGCAGCTTGGATGGGGGTTCCAACACAGATACGCAGTATTTT; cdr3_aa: CASSLDGGSNTDTQYF
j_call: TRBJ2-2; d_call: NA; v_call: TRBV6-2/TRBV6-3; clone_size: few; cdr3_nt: TGTGCCAGCAGTTACTCCGGCAGGCGCCCGGGCTCGATCGGGGAGCTGTTTTTT; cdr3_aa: CASSYSGRRPGSIGELFF
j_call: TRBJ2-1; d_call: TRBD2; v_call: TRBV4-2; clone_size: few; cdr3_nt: TGTGCCAGCAGCCAGCTTTGGGCGGGGGGGGAAGAGCAGTTCTTC; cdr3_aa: CASSQLWAGGEEQFF
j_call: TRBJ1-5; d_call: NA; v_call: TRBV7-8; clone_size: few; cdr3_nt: TGTGCCAGCAGCTTTACCTCCCGCGGCAGGTTCAACAATCAGCCCCAGCATTTT; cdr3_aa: CASSFTSRGRFNNQPQHF
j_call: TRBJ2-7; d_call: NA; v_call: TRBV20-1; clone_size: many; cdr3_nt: TGCAGAGCGACGTCCTCCCACGAGCAGTACTTC; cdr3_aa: CRATSSHEQYF
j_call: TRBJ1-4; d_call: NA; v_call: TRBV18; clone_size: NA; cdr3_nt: TGTGCCAGCTCACCGGGCCACGATACTAATGAAAAACTGTTTTTT; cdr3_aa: CASSPGHDTNEKLFF
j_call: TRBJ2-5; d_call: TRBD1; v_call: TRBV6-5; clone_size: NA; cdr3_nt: TGTGCCAGCCCCCGACAGGGACGGGAGACCCAGTACTTC; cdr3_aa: CASPRQGRETQYF
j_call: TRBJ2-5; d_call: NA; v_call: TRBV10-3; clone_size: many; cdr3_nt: TGTGCCATCAGTGAGGGACAGCCCCAAGAGACCCAGTACTTC; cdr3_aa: CAISEGQPQETQYF